A single T cell receptor (beta chain) is shown here with its context. Its antigen is not known. At a deep level, the assay was run. The data were produced by immunoSEQ multiplex PCR, yet TCRdb's version contains in-frame clones alone and is incomplete. The data hold roughly 2.1 million clones, with 93% observed a single time. CD45RO-negative cells were positively selected for CCR7, leaving out terminally differentiated effector memory CD45RA+ cells. This sample stems from a study of shared clonotypes between healthy human individuals. Broader study findings: Only blood samples were collected, and tissue repertoires likely differ.

The CDR3 covers 12 residues. Germline V lookup: CDR1 MNHEY, CDR2 SMNVEV (reference sequence). V was cut by 11 bases and J by 7 bases, with 14 bases left in between. Sequencing was performed on naive CD8+ T cells from PBMCs. The source is a man aged 18 to 29 in good health. Some clones in this sample may be carry-over from other donors' samples. The genes are TRBV27 and TRBJ2-2; the D is unclear. The CDR3 is CAGAGEDGELFF. In DNA, the CDR3 is TGTGCCGGAGCCGGTGAGGACGGGGAGCTGTTTTTT.